The T cell receptor beta chain described here comes from a study of blood T cell repertoires in COVID-19. Overall study: COVID-19 samples from acute and convalescent phases originated in the United States, Italy and Spain. T cells, B-cell-depleted T cells, or PBMCs provided the cDNA or gDNA that served as material.

Which cohort a participant joined came from the clinical history participants gave. Original processing notes: Reference gene primer amplification yielded estimated nucleated cell counts. TCRdb keeps only in-frame clones here, not all; method: immunoSEQ multiplex PCR. The DNA gave D and trimming, while V, J and clone size come from that table. Of some 250,000 clones listed, about 80% are singletons. There are 12 residues in the CDR3. CDR1 and CDR2 from the germline V gene are SGHAT and FQDESV (reference sequence). Trimming cost V 6 bases and J 9 bases; bases outside gene matches: 5. The chain couples TRBV11-1 to TRBJ2-4; 7 nucleotides align to TRBD1. Input material: PBMCs or T cells enriched from blood (not recorded which). The sequence was obtained from a man in his forties who had recovered from COVID-19. CDR3 loop: CASSNTGVIQYF. In nucleotides, the CDR3 is TGTGCCAGCAGTAACACAGGGGTCATTCAGTACTTC. The complete variable domain, with remaining parts taken from reference TRBV11-1 and TRBJ2-4, reads EAEVAQSPRYKITEKSQAVAFWCDPISGHATLYWYRQILGQGPELLVQFQDESVVDDSQLPKDRFSAERLKGVDSTLKIQPAELGDSAMYLCASSNTGVIQYFGAGTRLSVL.